The 24 T cell receptor beta chains reported below all come from one sample, sequenced in a study of blood T cell repertoires in COVID-19. Assay used: immunoSEQ multiplex PCR; TCRdb lists only in-frame clones, some missing. The profile shows roughly 250,000 clones, approximately 90% of them singletons. The sequencing sample was made of PBMCs or T cells enriched from blood (not recorded which). These receptors were taken from a middle-aged man who had been exposed to COVID-19.

With regard to this clone: It is unclear where the CDR3 begins or ends on the DNA, so no DNA is shown, and the CDR3 is as TCRdb lists it. The J gene is TRBJ2-2, the V gene TRBV21-1; the D call of TRBD1 is as the table states it, not checked on the DNA. TRBV21-1 is listed as a pseudogene. The CDR3 has 17 residues if both end residues are counted. The CDR3: CASSKVGQGASTGELFF.

The rearrangement joins TRBV5-4 to TRBJ2-7; 10 bases are shared with TRBD1. The CDR3 runs to 13 residues. Trimming at V came to 5 bases and at J to 5 bases, leaving 4 bases not matched to a gene. Germline V gene lookup returns CDR1 SGHNT and CDR2 YYREEE (reference sequence). CDR3: CASRGTGVHEQYF. For the CDR3, the DNA is TGTGCCAGCAGGGGGACAGGGGTTCACGAGCAGTACTTC.

This sequence joins TRBV5-1 and TRBJ2-5; D call uncertain. CDR3 length: 14 amino acids. Germline V gene data show CDR1 as SGHRS and CDR2 as YFSETQ. The V gene lost 1 base and the J gene lost 0 bases, with 7 bases spanning the gap. The CDR3, as DNA: TGCGCCAGCAGCTTGAATGACAACCAAGAGACCCAGTACTTC. It is translated as CASSLNDNQETQYF.

This clone appeared once. The genes are TRBV7-9 and TRBJ1-2, with D possibly TRBD1 on 5 matching bases. This CDR3 region has 14 residues. Per germline, CDR1 SEHNR and CDR2 FQNEAQ (reference sequence). Deletions cut 2 bases from V and 4 bases from J, with 11 bases between. CDR3 DNA sequence: TGTGCCAGCAGCTTAAGACAGTCCGTCTATGGCTACACCTTC. It codes for CASSLRQSVYGYTF.

This clone was seen a handful of times. This chain uses TRBV3-1 (or the pseudogene TRBV3-2) with TRBJ2-3, with 7 bases that match TRBD2. The CDR3 consists of 15 residues. With 5 bases clipped from V and 4 bases from J, the junction kept 9 bases outside the gene matches. Germline V gene data show CDR1 as LGHDT and CDR2 as YNNKEL (reference sequence). CDR3: CASSNLAVGADTQYF. The DNA of the CDR3 is TGTGCCAGCAGCAACCTAGCGGTTGGAGCAGATACGCAGTATTTT.

This clone showed up just a few times. V is TRBV7-8 and J is TRBJ2-7; D call uncertain. Looked up from germline, CDR1 is SGHVS and CDR2 is FQNEAQ. The CDR3 extends over 12 amino acids. Trimming removed 5 bases at V and 6 bases at J, with 11 bases between. The CDR3 nucleotides are TGTGCCAGCAGCGCCTCGTACGGCGAGCAGTACTTC. Its translation: CASSASYGEQYF.

This clone was seen just once. The V call is TRBV6-4, the J call TRBJ2-1; D not resolved. The CDR3 is 12 amino acids. Germline assignment: CDR1 MRHNA and CDR2 SNTAGT. V was clipped by 4 bases and J by 9 bases, with 10 bases between them. The DNA for the CDR3 is TGTGCCAGCAGTGGCGAGTCGTTTGAGCAGTTCTTC. Translation gives CASSGESFEQFF.

This rearrangement joins TRBV3-1 (or the pseudogene TRBV3-2) to TRBJ2-3; TRBD2 aligns across 10 bases. Germline lookup yields CDR1 LGHDT and CDR2 YNNKEL (reference sequence). V dropped 4 bases and J dropped 0; count of bases not matched to a gene: 4. CDR3 length equals 16 residues. In DNA form, the CDR3 reads TGTGCCAGCAGCCTAGGACTAGCGGCTAGCACAGATACGCAGTATTTT. This codes for CASSLGLAASTDTQYF.

The chain employs TRBV9 and TRBJ2-1, with 7 nucleotides matching TRBD2. Trimming removed 0 bases from V and 7 bases from J; junction bases left unmatched: 4. The CDR3 has 14 residues. CDR1 SGDLS and CDR2 YYNGEE come from the germline V gene. This CDR3 reads CASSVAGGRNEQFF. CDR3 nucleotides: TGTGCCAGCAGCGTAGCGGGGGGTCGGAATGAGCAGTTCTTC.

The chain couples TRBV4-1 to TRBJ2-5, with a weak D call TRBD2 (5 bases). The ends were cut back, 3 bases at V and 0 bases at J, with 14 bases in the middle. The germline V gene has CDR1 MGHRA and CDR2 YSYEKL. CDR3 length: 16 amino acids. This chain's CDR3 is CASSHQAALYQETQYF. In nucleotides, the CDR3 is TGCGCCAGCAGCCATCAAGCGGCCCTGTACCAAGAGACCCAGTACTTC.

The chain carries TRBV18 and TRBJ2-1, with 7 bases matching TRBD1. The CDR3 covers 15 residues. Germline V gives CDR1 KGHSH, CDR2 LQKENI. V shed 0 bases and J 3 bases; nucleotides not matched to a gene: 2. Written as DNA, the CDR3 is TGTGCCAGCTCACCACCGGGACAGTTCTACAATGAGCAGTTCTTC. It encodes CASSPPGQFYNEQFF.

The chain has TRBV5-1 and TRBJ2-5; D gene ambiguous. Trimming removed 4 bases at V and 5 bases at J, with 15 bases between. CDR3 length: 14 residues. CDR1 and CDR2 (germline): SGHRS, YFSETQ. CDR3 in DNA: TGCGCCAGCAGCCCAACCAGGTTGTGGGAGACCCAGTACTTC. Translation: CASSPTRLWETQYF. The whole variable domain, filled in from reference TRBV5-1 and TRBJ2-5, reads KAGVTQTPRYLIKTRGQQVTLSCSPISGHRSVSWYQQTPGQGLQFLFEYFSETQRNKGNFPGRFSGRQFSNSRSEMNVSTLELGDSALYLCASSPTRLWETQYFGPGTRLLVL.

The chain couples TRBV29-1 to TRBJ1-1; 7 bases align to TRBD1. The germline gives CDR1 SQVTM, CDR2 ANQGSEA. This CDR3 region has 13 residues. The trim removed 7 bases at V and 0 bases at J, leaving 5 bases unmatched. CDR3 sequence: CSARQGMNTEAFF. CDR3 in DNA: TGCAGCGCTCGACAGGGTATGAACACTGAAGCTTTCTTT.

The genes are TRBV9 and TRBJ2-5; 8 bases agree with TRBD2. Per germline, CDR1 SGDLS and CDR2 YYNGEE. The length of the CDR3 is 15 residues. V was pared by 1 base and J by 5 bases, with 7 bases of the junction left unmatched. CDR3 region: CASSVTSGSWETQYF. The CDR3 DNA sequence: TGTGCCAGCAGCGTAACCAGCGGGAGCTGGGAGACCCAGTACTTC.

The chain links TRBV5-8 to TRBJ2-1; a possible D gene is TRBD1 (6 bases). Looked up from germline, CDR1 is SGHTS and CDR2 is YDEGEE. The CDR3 is 14 amino acids. V lost 1 base, J lost 3 bases, and 8 bases lay in between. The CDR3 nucleotides are TGTGCCAGCAGCTTGCCACAGGGCTACAATGAGCAGTTCTTC. Its translation: CASSLPQGYNEQFF.

CDR3 DNA: TGTGCCAGCCGGATGACAGGGGGCGCATCGACTGAAGCTTTCTTT. Encoded protein: CASRMTGGASTEAFF. This sequence joins TRBV5-8 and TRBJ1-1; 10 positions agree with TRBD1. CDR1 is SGHTS and CDR2 is YDEGEE in the germline V gene. V lost 7 bases, J lost 5 bases, and 11 bases stayed unmatched. This CDR3 is 15 amino acids long.

The CDR3 bases are TGTGCCACCCGCGGGGACGCTTACTATGGCTACACCTTC. Protein sequence: CATRGDAYYGYTF. V and J are TRBV19 and TRBJ1-2; D perhaps matches TRBD1 (5 bases). This CDR3 spans 13 amino acids. Germline V gives CDR1 LNHDA, CDR2 SQIVND (reference sequence). Trimming removed 10 bases at V and 3 bases at J, with 15 bases between.

The rearrangement uses TRBV5-8 and TRBJ1-5, with 8 bases lining up with TRBD1. Germline V lookup: CDR1 SGHTS, CDR2 YDEGEE. With V trimmed by 4 bases and J by 7 bases, 7 bases remained unmatched. The CDR3 covers 14 residues. CDR3 in amino acids: CASSLRGHLQPQHF. CDR3 coding DNA: TGTGCCAGCAGCCTCAGGGGGCACCTACAGCCCCAGCATTTT.

The chain carries TRBV3-1 (or the pseudogene TRBV3-2) and TRBJ1-1, with D unclear. Germline V CDR1 and CDR2: LGHDT, YNNKEL (reference sequence). The germline V and J ends were trimmed by 0 bases and 10 bases, with 12 bases remaining between them. There are 13 residues in the CDR3. The CDR3 DNA is TGTGCCAGCAGCCAAGACACGGGGAGTTCAGCTTTCTTT. Amino acids: CASSQDTGSSAFF.

In this sample, this clone turned up a few times. The chain combines TRBV6-6 with TRBJ2-7; 7 bases agree with TRBD1. Germline V gene lookup returns CDR1 MNHNY and CDR2 SVGAGI (reference sequence). Losses at the gene ends were 8 bases for V and 4 bases for J; bases not matched to a gene: 11. This CDR3 comprises 14 residues. CDR3: CASSISGQTYEQYV. DNA for the CDR3: TGTGCCAGCTCAATTTCGGGACAGACGTACGAGCAGTACGTC.

The chain is built from TRBV7-2 and TRBJ1-3, with a weak D call TRBD1 (5 bases). The CDR3 has 16 residues. V was pared by 1 base and J by 0 bases, with 10 bases between. Germline assignment: CDR1 SGHTA and CDR2 FQGNSA. The DNA for the CDR3 is TGTGCCAGCAGCTTAGTGGGGGGGGGCTCTGGAAACACCATATATTTT. This sequence encodes CASSLVGGGSGNTIYF.

The chain recombines TRBV19 with TRBJ1-6; D not certain. This CDR3 has 13 residues. CDR1 LNHDA and CDR2 SQIVND come from the germline V gene (reference sequence). V was shortened by 6 bases and J by 4 bases, with 7 bases between the two germline ends. The CDR3 reads CASRGRYNSPLHF. In DNA, the CDR3 is TGTGCCAGTAGGGGCCGTTATAATTCACCCCTCCACTTT.

This sequence joins TRBV27 and TRBJ1-2; D is possibly TRBD1 (6 bases). V lost 3 bases and J lost 1, with 21 bases in between. Germline V gene lookup returns CDR1 MNHEY and CDR2 SMNVEV (reference sequence). The CDR3 covers 18 residues. This CDR3 reads CASSFSMAGDGVNYGYTF. CDR3 DNA sequence: TGTGCCAGCAGTTTTTCGATGGCAGGGGATGGCGTTAACTATGGCTACACCTTC.

In the case of this clone: Other DNA sequences from this sample encode an identical CDR3 as well. This chain connects TRBV27 to TRBJ1-2; 7 positions agree with TRBD1. Looked up from germline, CDR1 is MNHEY and CDR2 is SMNVEV (reference sequence). The V and J ends lost 3 bases and 5 bases, in that order; junction bases with no gene match: 6. CDR3 length: 14 amino acids. CDR3 sequence: CASSFSQGGYGYTF. The DNA for the CDR3 is TGTGCCAGCAGTTTCTCCCAGGGGGGATATGGCTACACCTTC.